The 8 T cell receptor beta chains presented below share a single source sample, sequenced in a study of blood T cell repertoires in COVID-19. Clones were read by immunoSEQ multiplex PCR, and TCRdb kept only the in-frame ones, dropping some. Here the sample spans over 200,000 clones, almost 90% being singletons. The sequencing sample was made of peripheral blood. The source of these receptors is a woman aged 55-69 years with acute or convalescent COVID-19.

This clone was counted a few times. The chain couples TRBV27 to TRBJ1-6, with 8 bases lining up with TRBD1. V gave up 5 bases and J gave up 5 bases; unmatched junction bases: 8. The CDR3 spans 16 residues. Germline lookup yields CDR1 MNHEY and CDR2 SMNVEV (reference sequence). The chain's CDR3 is CASSLGQGRDNSPLHF. CDR3 DNA sequence: TGTGCCAGCAGTCTCGGACAGGGTAGGGATAATTCACCCCTCCACTTT.

The genes are TRBV6-4 and TRBJ2-2, with 7 nucleotides matching TRBD1. The CDR3 is 15 amino acids. Germline lookup yields CDR1 MRHNA and CDR2 SNTAGT. V lost 8 bases and J lost 2; bases outside the gene matches: 8. The chain's CDR3 is CASRTGTENTGELFF. CDR3 nucleotides: TGTGCCAGCCGCACCGGGACAGAAAACACCGGGGAGCTGTTTTTT.

This clone showed up just a few times. V is TRBV5-1 and J is TRBJ2-6; tentatively, D is TRBD2 (5 bases). The germline V and J ends were trimmed by 7 bases and 0 bases, with 11 bases remaining between them. This CDR3 comprises 15 residues. Per the germline V gene, CDR1 is SGHRS and CDR2 is YFSETQ. DNA of the CDR3: TGCGCCAGCGCCTATGGGAGCTCTGGGGCCAACGTCCTGACTTTC. Translation gives CASAYGSSGANVLTF. Based on the CDR3 plus reference TRBV5-1 and TRBJ2-6, the full variable domain is KAGVTQTPRYLIKTRGQQVTLSCSPISGHRSVSWYQQTPGQGLQFLFEYFSETQRNKGNFPGRFSGRQFSNSRSEMNVSTLELGDSALYLCASAYGSSGANVLTFGAGSRLTVL.

This clone was counted a single time. This chain links TRBV19 with TRBJ1-2, with TRBD1 matching 8 bases. The CDR3 loop spans 15 amino acids. Germline-derived CDR1 and CDR2 are LNHDA and SQIVND (reference sequence). V trimming: 5 bases; J trimming: 3 bases; junction bases outside the gene matches: 8. Here the CDR3 reads CASSAGQGKYYGYTF. For the CDR3, the DNA is TGTGCCAGTAGTGCCGGACAGGGAAAGTACTATGGCTACACCTTC. Drawing the rest from reference TRBV19 and TRBJ1-2, the complete variable domain is DGGITQSPKYLFRKEGQNVTLSCEQNLNHDAMYWYRQDPGQGLRLIYYSQIVNDFQKGDIAEGYSVSREKKESFPLTVTSAQKNPTAFYLCASSAGQGKYYGYTFGSGTRLTVV.

J is TRBJ2-2 and V is TRBV7-8, with TRBD1 identical over 11 bases. The CDR3 spans 16 residues. Looked up from germline, CDR1 is SGHVS and CDR2 is FQNEAQ. V shed 5 bases, J shed 5 bases, and the junction held 7 bases outside the gene matches. In DNA form, the CDR3 reads TGTGCCAGCAGCGGGACAGGGGGTCGGCGGACCGGGGAGCTGTTTTTT. Amino acids: CASSGTGGRRTGELFF.

V is TRBV15 and J is TRBJ2-7; D gene ambiguous. The CDR3 contains 12 residues. Trimming left V 0 bases short and J 4 bases short, with 4 bases between. Germline CDR1 LNHNV, CDR2 YYDKDF (reference sequence). DNA of the CDR3: TGTGCCACCAGCAGAGAATATTACGAGCAGTACTTC. Amino acid sequence: CATSREYYEQYF.

The V and J genes are TRBV3-1 (or the pseudogene TRBV3-2) and TRBJ2-1; 7 nucleotides agree with TRBD2. The trim removed 0 bases at V and 3 bases at J, leaving 2 bases unmatched. The CDR3 has 15 residues. Germline loops: CDR1 LGHDT, CDR2 YNNKEL (reference sequence). CDR3 amino acids: CASSQEGLHYNEQFF. CDR3 in DNA: TGTGCCAGCAGCCAAGAGGGACTACACTACAATGAGCAGTTCTTC.

The table lists this clone with a count of one. This sequence joins TRBV7-2 and TRBJ1-1, with D tentatively TRBD1 (5 bases). The germline gives CDR1 SGHTA, CDR2 FQGNSA. V gave up 6 bases and J gave up 1 base, with 12 bases separating them. The CDR3 has 14 residues. CDR3 nucleotides: TGTGCCAGCAGGGTCGACAGAGCGAACACTGAAGCTTTCTTT. Translated, it gives CASRVDRANTEAFF.